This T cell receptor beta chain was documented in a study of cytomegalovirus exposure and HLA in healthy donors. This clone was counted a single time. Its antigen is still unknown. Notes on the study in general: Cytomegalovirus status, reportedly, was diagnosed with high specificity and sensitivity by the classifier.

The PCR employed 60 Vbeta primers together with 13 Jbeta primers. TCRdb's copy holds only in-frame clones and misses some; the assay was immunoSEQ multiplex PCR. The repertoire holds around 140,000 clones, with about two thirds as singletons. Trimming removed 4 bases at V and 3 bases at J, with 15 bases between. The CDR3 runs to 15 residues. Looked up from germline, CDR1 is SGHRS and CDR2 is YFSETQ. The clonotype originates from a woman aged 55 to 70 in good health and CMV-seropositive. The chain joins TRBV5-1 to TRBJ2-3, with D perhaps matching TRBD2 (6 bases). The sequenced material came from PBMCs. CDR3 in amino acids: CASSQDGSGTDTQYF. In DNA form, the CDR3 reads TGCGCCAGCAGCCAGGACGGGAGTGGAACAGATACGCAGTATTTT. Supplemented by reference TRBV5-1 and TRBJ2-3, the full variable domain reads KAGVTQTPRYLIKTRGQQVTLSCSPISGHRSVSWYQQTPGQGLQFLFEYFSETQRNKGNFPGRFSGRQFSNSRSEMNVSTLELGDSALYLCASSQDGSGTDTQYFGPGTRLTVL.